This T cell receptor (beta chain) was obtained from a study of human T cells and chemical hapten exposure. About the study: It was small differences in pooled library volume that mainly caused per-sample TCR yields to vary.

This clonotype has only a few counts. The V gene lost 6 bases and the J gene lost 7 bases, with 10 bases spanning the gap. The CDR3 has 12 residues. The germline CDR1 and CDR2 sequences are SGHRS and YFSETQ. Unique molecular identifiers were affixed to discrete cDNA molecules within the library. MiXCR, run by TCRdb on the RACE reads, gives a single entry per CDR3 protein. The sample records around 65,000 distinct CDR3 sequences, 5.5% to 7.5% being singletons. Time point given: healthy volunteer bleed at 6 weeks. The authors' total RNA extraction used unfractionated whole blood. Sample: whole blood. This TCR was recovered from a female donor in good health. Some clones in this sample may be carry-over from other donors' samples. The chain uses TRBV5-1 and TRBJ2-2, with no clear D. Here the CDR3 reads CASNSDVGELFF. CDR3 in DNA: TGCGCCAGCAACAGCGACGTCGGGGAGCTGTTTTTT.